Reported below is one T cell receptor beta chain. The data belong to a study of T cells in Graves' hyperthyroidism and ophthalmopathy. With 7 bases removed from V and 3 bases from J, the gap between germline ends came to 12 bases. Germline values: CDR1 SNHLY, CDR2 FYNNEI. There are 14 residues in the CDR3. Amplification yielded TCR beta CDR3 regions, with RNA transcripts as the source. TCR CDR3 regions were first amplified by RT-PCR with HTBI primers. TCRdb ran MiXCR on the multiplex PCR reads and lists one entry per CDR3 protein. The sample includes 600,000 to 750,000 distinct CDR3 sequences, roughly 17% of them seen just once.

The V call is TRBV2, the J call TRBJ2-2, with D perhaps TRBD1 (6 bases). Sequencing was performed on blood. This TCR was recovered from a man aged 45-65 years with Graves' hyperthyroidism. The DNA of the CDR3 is TGTGCCAGCAACACAGGGTCCCACACCGGGGAGCTGTTTTTT. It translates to CASNTGSHTGELFF.